Below are 9 T cell receptor beta chains sequenced from a single sample in a study of blood T cell repertoires in COVID-19. The data were produced by immunoSEQ multiplex PCR, yet TCRdb's version contains in-frame clones alone and is incomplete. The repertoire holds under 250,000 clones, with over 70% as singletons. What was sequenced was peripheral blood. The receptor source for this set is a woman between 50 and 59 years old with acute or convalescent COVID-19.

This chain joins TRBV25-1 and TRBJ1-1; a possible D gene is TRBD1 (5 bases). V lost 3 bases, J lost 11 bases, and 19 bases lay in between. Per germline, CDR1 MGHDK and CDR2 SYGVNS. CDR3 length: 14 amino acids. The CDR3 here is CASSDSGGGNMAFF. The CDR3 nucleotides read TGTGCCAGCAGTGACTCCGGGGGGGGGAATATGGCTTTCTTT.

The chain employs TRBV18 and TRBJ2-3; 7 bases are shared with TRBD1. V shed 2 bases, J shed 3 bases, and the junction held 5 bases outside the gene matches. The CDR3 extends over 15 amino acids. CDR1 and CDR2 from the germline V gene are KGHSH and LQKENI. The CDR3 nucleotides are TGTGCCAGCTCACCAGGACAGGTTCGGACAGATACGCAGTATTTT. Translated: CASSPGQVRTDTQYF.

V gene TRBV28 combines with J gene TRBJ2-3; 7 positions match TRBD1. Germline CDR1 MDHEN, CDR2 SYDVKM. Trimming took 5 bases from V and 2 from J; bases not matched to a gene: 10. The CDR3 spans 16 residues. In DNA, the CDR3 is TGTGCCAGCAGTCCAGTACAGGGGCTATTCACAGATACGCAGTATTTT. Translation gives CASSPVQGLFTDTQYF.

The chain carries TRBV19 and TRBJ2-5, with TRBD2 as a possible D gene (5 bases). Germline loops: CDR1 LNHDA, CDR2 SQIVND (reference sequence). The CDR3 covers 13 residues. V was cut by 2 bases and J by 5 bases, with 9 bases left in between. The DNA of the CDR3 is TGTGCCAGTAGTATAACGGGGTGGGAGACCCAGTACTTC. Translating it yields CASSITGWETQYF.

The gene calls are TRBV14 and TRBJ1-1; a possible D gene is TRBD1 (5 bases). The germline CDR1 and CDR2 sequences are SGHDN and FVKESK. The CDR3 is 14 amino acids. V lost 1 base, J lost 1 base, and 7 bases lay in between. CDR3 coding DNA: TGTGCCAGCAGCCAAGCGGGGGGGAACACTGAAGCTTTCTTT. Translating gives CASSQAGGNTEAFF.

The chain employs TRBV3-1 (or the pseudogene TRBV3-2) and TRBJ1-1; TRBD1 aligns across 7 bases. Germline CDR1 is LGHDT and CDR2 is YNNKEL (reference sequence). The length of the CDR3 is 14 residues. The V and J ends lost 8 bases and 5 bases, in that order; junction bases with no gene match: 11. The DNA for the CDR3 is TGTGCCAGCTCCTCAATGGGCAGGGGGACTGAAGCTTTCTTT. Translating it yields CASSSMGRGTEAFF.

The rearrangement links TRBV24-1 to TRBJ1-1; D call uncertain. CDR1 and CDR2 (germline): KGHDR, SFDVKD. This CDR3 spans 11 amino acids. V shed 10 bases and J shed 5 bases, with 10 bases lying between them. CDR3 DNA: TGTGCCACTTCAGAGGGAACTGAAGCTTTCTTT. Translation: CATSEGTEAFF.

V gene TRBV6-5 combines with J gene TRBJ2-7, with D perhaps TRBD1 (6 bases). The CDR3 contains 13 residues. CDR1 is MNHEY, CDR2 SVGAGI, per germline. V lost 5 bases and J lost 2, with 10 bases in between. CDR3 amino acids: CASSRAGAYEQYF. The CDR3 region has the DNA TGTGCCAGCAGTCGGGCAGGGGCCTACGAGCAGTACTTC.

The rearrangement uses TRBV15 and TRBJ1-4; maybe TRBD1 (6 bases). The germline V and J ends were trimmed by 2 bases and 5 bases, with 24 bases remaining between them. CDR1 and CDR2 from the germline V gene are LNHNV and YYDKDF (reference sequence). The CDR3 covers 19 residues. The DNA for the CDR3 is TGTGCCACCAGCAGACCATCACCCGCTGGGGGGGGCCTAAATGAAAAACTGTTTTTT. Residues: CATSRPSPAGGGLNEKLFF.